This entry lists 13 T cell receptor beta chains sequenced from one sample in a study of blood T cell repertoires in COVID-19. Sequenced by immunoSEQ multiplex PCR; TCRdb stores in-frame clones only, minus some. This sample carries 150,000 to 200,000 clones, around 80% of them seen once, and the ten largest clones take about 5.2%. Sequences were obtained from PBMCs or T cells enriched from blood (not recorded which). The receptor set was obtained from a man between 65 and 85 years old who had been exposed to COVID-19.

This clone was detected only once. This sequence joins TRBV24-1 and TRBJ2-7; the match to TRBD1 covers 7 bases. CDR1 is KGHDR, CDR2 SFDVKD, per germline. The CDR3 runs 14 residues. With 6 bases clipped from V and 7 bases from J, the junction kept 11 bases outside the gene matches. In nucleotides, the CDR3 is TGTGCCACCAGTTCACAGGGGTTTCATCGGGAGCAGTACTTC. It translates to CATSSQGFHREQYF.

The V call is TRBV4-2, the J call TRBJ1-2; 9 nucleotides match TRBD1. J was trimmed by 2 bases and V by 8 bases; bases with no gene match: 6. Per the germline V gene, CDR1 is LGHNA and CDR2 is YNFKEQ. This CDR3 has 14 amino acids. CDR3 residues: CASYTDRGNYGYTF. In DNA, the CDR3 is TGTGCCAGCTACACGGACAGGGGAAACTATGGCTACACCTTC.

This sequence joins TRBV27 and TRBJ1-1; D gene unclear. V gave up 4 bases and J gave up 7 bases, with 10 bases separating them. The CDR3 runs 12 residues. Germline CDR1 and CDR2: MNHEY and SMNVEV (reference sequence). The CDR3 spells CASSSVGGEAFF. CDR3 DNA sequence: TGTGCCAGCAGTTCGGTGGGAGGTGAAGCTTTCTTT.

The sample holds a few counts of this clone. The chain is built from TRBV6-5 and TRBJ1-2; 7 bases are a match to TRBD1. Germline V lookup: CDR1 MNHEY, CDR2 SVGAGI. The J segment lost 4 bases and the V segment lost 6 bases, leaving 5 bases of the junction unmatched. The CDR3 runs to 13 residues. In DNA, the CDR3 is TGTGCCAGCAGCTCCGACAGGGCCTATGGCTACACCTTC. It translates to CASSSDRAYGYTF.

The chain links TRBV18 to TRBJ2-1; no clear D. This CDR3 is 11 amino acids long. Germline CDR1 is KGHSH and CDR2 is LQKENI. V gave up 4 bases and J gave up 9 bases, with 7 bases separating them. The CDR3 DNA follows: TGTGCCAGCTCACTTCCGGGTGAGCAGTTCTTC. The encoded protein is CASSLPGEQFF.

The V and J genes are TRBV9 and TRBJ2-5; 7 bases are shared with TRBD1. The germline V gene encodes CDR1 SGDLS and CDR2 YYNGEE. The V segment lost 0 bases and the J segment 5 bases; nucleotides outside the gene matches: 7. This CDR3 is 15 amino acids long. This CDR3 reads CASSVGAGGPETQYF. CDR3 nucleotide sequence: TGTGCCAGCAGCGTAGGGGCAGGGGGACCGGAGACCCAGTACTTC.

This chain joins TRBV12-5 and TRBJ1-5; D call uncertain. The CDR3 contains 15 residues. The ends were cut back, 3 bases at V and 3 bases at J, with 12 bases in the middle. The germline CDR1 and CDR2 sequences are LGHNT and FRNRAP. CDR3 sequence reads: CASGFSAGVNQPQHF. The CDR3 DNA reads TGTGCTAGTGGTTTCTCCGCAGGCGTCAATCAGCCCCAGCATTTT.

The chain links TRBV3-1 (or the pseudogene TRBV3-2) to TRBJ1-2; TRBD1 matches at 9 bases. This CDR3 has 15 residues. J gave up 2 bases and V 1 base, and 2 bases lay outside the gene matches. Germline V gives CDR1 LGHDT, CDR2 YNNKEL (reference sequence). This CDR3 reads CASSQGTGENYGYTF. The CDR3 region has the DNA TGTGCCAGCAGCCAAGGGACAGGGGAAAACTATGGCTACACCTTC.

The chain combines TRBV7-2 with TRBJ2-7; D is unresolved. The CDR3 sequence is 14 residues long. Germline lookup yields CDR1 SGHTA and CDR2 FQGNSA. V was cut by 3 bases and J by 6 bases, with 15 bases left in between. CDR3 sequence: CASSFDFGSREQYF. The CDR3 coding sequence is TGTGCCAGCAGCTTTGATTTCGGGTCCCGCGAGCAGTACTTC.

The V call is TRBV7-2, the J call TRBJ1-3; D may be TRBD1 (6 bases). V was shortened by 5 bases and J by 1 base, with 9 bases between the two germline ends. Germline values: CDR1 SGHTA, CDR2 FQGNSA. The CDR3 totals 14 residues. CDR3 loop: CASSPGASGNTIYF. The DNA of the CDR3 is TGTGCCAGCAGCCCAGGGGCGTCTGGAAACACCATATATTTT.

DNA for the CDR3: TGTGCCACCAGCAGAGATCACGGGTCCGGGAACTATGGCTACACCTTC. Translated: CATSRDHGSGNYGYTF. The rearrangement uses TRBV15 and TRBJ1-2, with D unclear. Between the trimmed V and J ends, which lost 0 bases and 2 bases, there was a span of 13 bases. Germline assignment: CDR1 LNHNV and CDR2 YYDKDF (reference sequence). The length of the CDR3 is 16 residues.

CDR3 bases: TGCGCCAGCAGCTTGGGGGCGAATGAAAAACTGTTTTTT. Amino acids: CASSLGANEKLFF. The rearrangement joins TRBV5-1 to TRBJ1-4; unclear D gene. Germline CDR1 and CDR2: SGHRS and YFSETQ. Trimming cost V 0 bases and J 5 bases, with 5 bases left between them. The CDR3 covers 13 residues. The full variable domain, completed using reference TRBV5-1 and TRBJ1-4, is KAGVTQTPRYLIKTRGQQVTLSCSPISGHRSVSWYQQTPGQGLQFLFEYFSETQRNKGNFPGRFSGRQFSNSRSEMNVSTLELGDSALYLCASSLGANEKLFFGSGTQLSVL.

J is TRBJ1-5 and V is TRBV7-9, with TRBD1 identical over 8 bases. Per germline, CDR1 SEHNR and CDR2 FQNEAQ (reference sequence). The trim removed 2 bases at V and 6 bases at J, leaving 6 bases unmatched. The CDR3 runs 15 residues. The DNA of the CDR3 is TGTGCCAGCAGCTTATGGGCAGGGGGCATTCAGCCCCAGCATTTT. Translated, it gives CASSLWAGGIQPQHF.